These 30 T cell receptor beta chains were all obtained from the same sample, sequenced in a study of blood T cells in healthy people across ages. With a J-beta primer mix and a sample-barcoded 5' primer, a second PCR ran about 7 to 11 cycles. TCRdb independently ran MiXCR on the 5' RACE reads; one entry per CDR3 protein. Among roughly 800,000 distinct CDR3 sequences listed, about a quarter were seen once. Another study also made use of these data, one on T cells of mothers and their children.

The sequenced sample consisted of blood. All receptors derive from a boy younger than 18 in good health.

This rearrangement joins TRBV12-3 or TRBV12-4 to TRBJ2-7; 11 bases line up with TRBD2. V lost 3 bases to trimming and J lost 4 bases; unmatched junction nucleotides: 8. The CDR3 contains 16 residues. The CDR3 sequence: CASSFISLAGGYEQYF. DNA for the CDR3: TGTGCCAGCAGTTTTATTAGTCTAGCGGGGGGATACGAGCAGTACTTC.

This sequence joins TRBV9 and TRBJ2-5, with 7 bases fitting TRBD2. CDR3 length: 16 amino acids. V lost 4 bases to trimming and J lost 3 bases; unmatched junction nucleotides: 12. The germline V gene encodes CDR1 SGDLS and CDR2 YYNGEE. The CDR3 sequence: CASSPLRTRREETQYF. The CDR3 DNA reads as TGTGCCAGCAGCCCTCTGAGGACTAGAAGGGAAGAGACCCAGTACTTC.

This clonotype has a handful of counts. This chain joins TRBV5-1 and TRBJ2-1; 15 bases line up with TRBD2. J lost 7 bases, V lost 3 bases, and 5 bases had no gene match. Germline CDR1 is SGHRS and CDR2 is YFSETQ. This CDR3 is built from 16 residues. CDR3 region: CASSSGLAGGWNEQFF. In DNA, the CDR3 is TGCGCCAGCAGCTCGGGACTAGCGGGGGGATGGAATGAGCAGTTCTTC.

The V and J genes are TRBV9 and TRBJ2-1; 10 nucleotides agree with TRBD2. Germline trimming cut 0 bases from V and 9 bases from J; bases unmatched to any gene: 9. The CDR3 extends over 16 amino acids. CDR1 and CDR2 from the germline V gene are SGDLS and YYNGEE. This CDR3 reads CASSVELAGVRGEQFF. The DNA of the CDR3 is TGTGCCAGCAGCGTAGAGCTAGCGGGGGTTCGGGGTGAGCAGTTCTTC.

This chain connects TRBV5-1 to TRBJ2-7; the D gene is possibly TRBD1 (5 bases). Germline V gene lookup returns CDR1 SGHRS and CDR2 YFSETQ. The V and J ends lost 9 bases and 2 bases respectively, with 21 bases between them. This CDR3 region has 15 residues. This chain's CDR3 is CATRVGELVTYEQYF. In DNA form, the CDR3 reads TGCGCCACCAGAGTAGGGGAACTCGTAACCTACGAGCAGTACTTC.

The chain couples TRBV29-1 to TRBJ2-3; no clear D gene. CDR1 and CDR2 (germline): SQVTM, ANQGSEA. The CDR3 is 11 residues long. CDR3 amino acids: CSTASTDTQYF. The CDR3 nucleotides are TGCAGTACGGCTAGCACAGATACGCAGTATTTT.

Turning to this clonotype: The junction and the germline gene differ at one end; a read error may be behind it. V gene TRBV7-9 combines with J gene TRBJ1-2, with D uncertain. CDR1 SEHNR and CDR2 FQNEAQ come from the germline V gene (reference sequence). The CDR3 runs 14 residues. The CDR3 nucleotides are TGTGCCAGCAGCTTAGGGACTTTTAACTACGGCTACACCTTC. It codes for CASSLGTFNYGYTF.

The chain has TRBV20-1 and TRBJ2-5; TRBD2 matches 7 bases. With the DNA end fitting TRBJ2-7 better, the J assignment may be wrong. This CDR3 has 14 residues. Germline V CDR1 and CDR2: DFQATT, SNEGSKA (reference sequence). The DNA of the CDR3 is TGCAGTGCTATATTGGGAGGGACTAACTACGAGCAGTACTTC. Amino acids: CSAILGGTNYEQYF.

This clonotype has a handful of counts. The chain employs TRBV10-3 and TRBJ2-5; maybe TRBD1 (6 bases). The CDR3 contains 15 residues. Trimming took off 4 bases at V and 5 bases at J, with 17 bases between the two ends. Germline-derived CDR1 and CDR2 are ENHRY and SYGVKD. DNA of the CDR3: TGTGCCATCAGTGTCTCCTGGGGGCTAAGGGAGACCCAGTACTTC. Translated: CAISVSWGLRETQYF.

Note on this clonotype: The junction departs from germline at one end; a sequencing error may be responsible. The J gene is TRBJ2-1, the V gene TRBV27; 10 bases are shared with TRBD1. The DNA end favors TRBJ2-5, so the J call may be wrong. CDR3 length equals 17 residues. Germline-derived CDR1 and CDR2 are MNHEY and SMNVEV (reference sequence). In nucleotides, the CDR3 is TGTACCAGCAGTTTACGCTGGACAGGGGGGTGGCGGGAGACCCAGTACTTC. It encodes CTSSLRWTGGWRETQYF.

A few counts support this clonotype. CDR3 loop: CSAPDSSGANVLTF. Here the CDR3 DNA reads TGCAGTGCTCCTGACAGCTCTGGGGCCAACGTCCTGACTTTC. The gene calls are TRBV20-1 and TRBJ2-6; a possible D gene is TRBD1 (5 bases). Trimming removed 5 bases at V and 0 bases at J, with 8 bases between. CDR3 length: 14 amino acids. From germline, CDR1 is DFQATT and CDR2 SNEGSKA (reference sequence).

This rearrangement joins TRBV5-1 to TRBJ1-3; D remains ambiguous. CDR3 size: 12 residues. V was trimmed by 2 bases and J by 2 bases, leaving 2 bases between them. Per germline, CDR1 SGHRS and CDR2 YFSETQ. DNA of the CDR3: TGCGCCAGCAGCTTTACTGGAAACACCATATATTTT. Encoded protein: CASSFTGNTIYF.

The DNA of the CDR3 is TGTGCCAGCGGAGAGGACTACCCCGGGGTTGAGCAGTTCTTC. Translating it yields CASGEDYPGVEQFF. The chain combines TRBV5-5 with TRBJ2-5; D might be TRBD2 (6 bases). With the DNA end fitting TRBJ2-1 better, the J assignment may be wrong. The germline V gene encodes CDR1 SGHKS and CDR2 YYEKEE (reference sequence). The CDR3 extends over 14 amino acids.

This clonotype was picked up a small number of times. For the CDR3, the DNA is TGTGCCAGCAGTTACGGACAGGGGGTGGGTCAGCCCCAGCATTTT. The encoded protein is CASSYGQGVGQPQHF. The chain links TRBV6-6 to TRBJ1-5; 10 bases fit TRBD1. V was clipped by 2 bases and J by 6 bases; unmatched bases: 4. Germline V lookup: CDR1 MNHNY, CDR2 SVGAGI (reference sequence). This CDR3 comprises 15 residues.

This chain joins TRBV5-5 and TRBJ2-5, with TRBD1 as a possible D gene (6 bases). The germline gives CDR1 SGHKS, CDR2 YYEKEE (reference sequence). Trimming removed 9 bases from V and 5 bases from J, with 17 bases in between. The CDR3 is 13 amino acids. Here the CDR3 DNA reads TGTGCCACCCGGCGGCAGGGGCCGGAGACCCAGTACTTC. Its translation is CATRRQGPETQYF. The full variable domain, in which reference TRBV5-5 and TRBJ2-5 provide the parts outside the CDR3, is DAGVTQSPTHLIKTRGQQVTLRCSPISGHKSVSWYQQVLGQGPQFIFQYYEKEERGRGNFPDRFSARQFPNYSSELNVNALLLGDSALYLCATRRQGPETQYFGPGTRLLVL.

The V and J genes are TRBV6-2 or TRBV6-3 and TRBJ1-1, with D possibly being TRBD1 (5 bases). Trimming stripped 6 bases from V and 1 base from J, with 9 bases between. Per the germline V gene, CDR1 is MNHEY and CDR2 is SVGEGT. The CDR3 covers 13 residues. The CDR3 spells CASRWDGNTEAFF. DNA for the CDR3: TGTGCCAGCAGATGGGACGGGAACACTGAAGCTTTCTTT.

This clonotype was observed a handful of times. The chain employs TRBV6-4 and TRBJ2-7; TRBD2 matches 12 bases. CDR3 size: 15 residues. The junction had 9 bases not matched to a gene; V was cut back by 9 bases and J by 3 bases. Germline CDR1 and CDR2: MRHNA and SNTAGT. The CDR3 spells CARTALAGGNYEQYF. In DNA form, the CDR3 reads TGTGCCAGGACGGCACTAGCGGGGGGCAACTACGAGCAGTACTTC.

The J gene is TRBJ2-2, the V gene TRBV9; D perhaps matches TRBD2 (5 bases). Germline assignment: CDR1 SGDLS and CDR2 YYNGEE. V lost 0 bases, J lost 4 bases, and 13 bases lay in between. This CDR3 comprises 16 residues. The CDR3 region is CASSVEERVGTGELFF. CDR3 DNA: TGTGCCAGCAGCGTAGAGGAGAGGGTGGGCACCGGGGAGCTGTTTTTT.

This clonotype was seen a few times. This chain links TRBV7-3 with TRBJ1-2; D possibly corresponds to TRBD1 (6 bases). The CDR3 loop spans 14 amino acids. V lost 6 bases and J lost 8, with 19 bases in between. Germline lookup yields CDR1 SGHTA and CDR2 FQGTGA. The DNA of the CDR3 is TGTGCCAGCAGTCCGGACAGCTCCCGAGGGGGCTACACCTTC. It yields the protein CASSPDSSRGGYTF.

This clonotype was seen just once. CDR3 sequence: CASSQGQGARETQYF. DNA of the CDR3: TGTGCCAGCAGCCAAGGACAGGGAGCCCGAGAGACCCAGTACTTC. The chain is built from TRBV4-2 and TRBJ2-5, with 7 bases lining up with TRBD1. Losses at the gene ends were 1 base for V and 4 bases for J; bases not matched to a gene: 6. CDR3 length: 15 residues. Germline V gene data show CDR1 as LGHNA and CDR2 as YNFKEQ.

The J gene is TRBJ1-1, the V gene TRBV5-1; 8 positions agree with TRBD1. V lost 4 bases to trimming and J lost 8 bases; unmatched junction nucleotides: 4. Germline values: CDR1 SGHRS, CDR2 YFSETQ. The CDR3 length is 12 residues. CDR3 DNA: TGCGCCAGCAGCCAGGGGACAGGCGAAGCTTTCTTT. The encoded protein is CASSQGTGEAFF. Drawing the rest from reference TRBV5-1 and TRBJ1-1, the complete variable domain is KAGVTQTPRYLIKTRGQQVTLSCSPISGHRSVSWYQQTPGQGLQFLFEYFSETQRNKGNFPGRFSGRQFSNSRSEMNVSTLELGDSALYLCASSQGTGEAFFGQGTRLTVV.

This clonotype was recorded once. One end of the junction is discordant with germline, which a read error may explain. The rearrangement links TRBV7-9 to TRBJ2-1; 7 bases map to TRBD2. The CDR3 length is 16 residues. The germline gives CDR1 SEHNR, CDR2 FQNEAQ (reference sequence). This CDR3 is CASRLGGRGTYNEQFF. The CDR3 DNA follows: TGTGCCAGCAGATTAGGCGGGAGAGGAACCTACAATGAGCAGTTCTTC. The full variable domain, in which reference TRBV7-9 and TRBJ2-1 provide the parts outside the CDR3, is DTGVSQNPRHKITKRGQNVTFRCDPISEHNRLYWYRQTLGQGPEFLTYFQNEAQLEKSRLLSDRFSAERPKGSFSTLEIQRTEQGDSAMYLCASRLGGRGTYNEQFFGPGTRLTVL.

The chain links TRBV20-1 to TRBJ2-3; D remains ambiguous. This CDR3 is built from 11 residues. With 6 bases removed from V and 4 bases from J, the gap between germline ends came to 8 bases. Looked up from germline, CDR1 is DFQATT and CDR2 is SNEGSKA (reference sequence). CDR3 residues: CSAGPPDTQYF. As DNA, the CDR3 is TGCAGTGCGGGCCCCCCAGATACGCAGTATTTT.

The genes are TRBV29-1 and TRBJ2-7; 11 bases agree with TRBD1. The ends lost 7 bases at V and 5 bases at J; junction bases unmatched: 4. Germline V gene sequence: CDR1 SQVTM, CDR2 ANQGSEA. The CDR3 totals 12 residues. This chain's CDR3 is CSASDRGHEQYF. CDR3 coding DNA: TGCAGCGCCTCGGACAGGGGGCACGAGCAGTACTTC.

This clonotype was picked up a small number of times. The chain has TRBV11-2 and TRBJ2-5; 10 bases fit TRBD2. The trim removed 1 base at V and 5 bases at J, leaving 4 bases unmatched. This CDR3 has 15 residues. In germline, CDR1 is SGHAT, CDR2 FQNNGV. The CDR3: CASSLGAGGLETQYF. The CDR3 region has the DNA TGTGCCAGCAGCTTAGGAGCGGGGGGGCTGGAGACCCAGTACTTC.

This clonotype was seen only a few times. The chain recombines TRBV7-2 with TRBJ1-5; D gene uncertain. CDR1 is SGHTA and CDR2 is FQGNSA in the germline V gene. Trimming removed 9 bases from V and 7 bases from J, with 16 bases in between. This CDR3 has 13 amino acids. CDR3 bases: TGTGCCAGTGCACGAGGGCCGGGGCAGCCCCAGCATTTT. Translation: CASARGPGQPQHF.

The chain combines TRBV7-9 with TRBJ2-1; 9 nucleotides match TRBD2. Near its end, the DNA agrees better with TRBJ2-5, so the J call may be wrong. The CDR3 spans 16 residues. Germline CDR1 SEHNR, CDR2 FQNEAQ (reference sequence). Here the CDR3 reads CASSLGPSGVKETQYF. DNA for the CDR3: TGTGCCAGCAGCTTAGGGCCTAGCGGGGTTAAAGAGACCCAGTACTTC.

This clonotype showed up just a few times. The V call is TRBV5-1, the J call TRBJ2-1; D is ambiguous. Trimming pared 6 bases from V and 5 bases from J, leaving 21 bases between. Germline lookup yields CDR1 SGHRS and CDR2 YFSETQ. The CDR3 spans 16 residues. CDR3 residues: CASTMDGLVSHNEQFF. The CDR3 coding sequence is TGCGCCAGCACAATGGATGGGCTAGTTTCCCACAATGAGCAGTTCTTC.

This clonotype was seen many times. DNA for the CDR3: TGTGCCAGCAGCTTAGCGCTAGGTAATGAGCAGTTCTTC. This codes for CASSLALGNEQFF. The V call is TRBV7-9, the J call TRBJ2-1; D unclear. The ends were cut back, 0 bases at V and 7 bases at J, with 7 bases in the middle. Germline V gene lookup returns CDR1 SEHNR and CDR2 FQNEAQ (reference sequence). The CDR3 has 13 amino acids.

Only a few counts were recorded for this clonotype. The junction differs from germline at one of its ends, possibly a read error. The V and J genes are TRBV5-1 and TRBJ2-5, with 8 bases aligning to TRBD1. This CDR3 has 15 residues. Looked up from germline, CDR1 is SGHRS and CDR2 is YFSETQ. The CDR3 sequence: CASGLRTGFQGTQYF. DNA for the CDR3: TGCGCCAGCGGCTTAAGGACAGGGTTCCAAGGGACCCAGTACTTC.